This is a list of T cell receptor beta chains from one sample in a study of cytomegalovirus exposure and HLA in healthy donors. Repertoires were generated with immunoSEQ multiplex PCR, while TCRdb's copy carries only in-frame clones and drops some. The sample gives 85,000 to 90,000 clones, approximately 72% of which show up once; roughly a tenth is in the top ten. The material sequenced was PBMCs. These receptors were collected from a man aged 30-40 years in good health and CMV-seropositive. CDR3s leave out the opening cysteine and the closing phenylalanine or tryptophan. Each record gives: V gene, clone size, J gene, CDR3 protein. Part of the rows lack a size; the others show once, few, many or a class for expanded clones.

>TRBV19|NA|TRBJ1-5
ASSSRFQNQPQH
>TRBV6-5|NA|TRBJ2-1
ASRGSGGEQF
>TRBV6-6|NA|TRBJ2-7
ASTSQATYEQY
>TRBV6-6|NA|TRBJ1-1
ASSKGTANTEAF
>TRBV5-6|NA|TRBJ1-2
ASSLAAAYTYGYT
>TRBV11-2|NA|TRBJ1-2
ASVGAYGYT
>TRBV27|NA|NA
ASSLYPAGAYEQY
>TRBV4-2|NA|TRBJ2-1
ASSSETSGDYNEQF
>TRBV5-1|NA|TRBJ2-2
ASTPPEGTSTGELF
>TRBV5-4|few|TRBJ1-2
ASSLAGRAEGYT
>TRBV11-2|NA|TRBJ2-1
ASSPGTSGGVYNEQF
>TRBV6-5|few|TRBJ1-6
ASSDRTDSPLH
>TRBV5-1|few|TRBJ1-1
ASSFSGGNTEAF
>TRBV9|NA|TRBJ1-6
ASSARDRNSPLH
>TRBV11-2|few|TRBJ2-2
ASSTASGATGELF
>TRBV19|NA|TRBJ1-6
ASSIPTGGGAPLH
>TRBV5-1|NA|TRBJ1-3
ASSLGGFENTIY
>TRBV6-5|NA|TRBJ2-1
ASSSSGGINEQF
>TRBV6-6|NA|TRBJ2-1
ASRDPAGGFYNEQF
>TRBV4-1|few|TRBJ1-4
ASSHDTSGAHMGEKLF
>TRBV18|NA|TRBJ2-7
ASSTAGEGSYEQY
>TRBV7-9|NA|TRBJ1-5
SSSFWTGQPGQPQH
>TRBV5-1|NA|TRBJ1-5
ASSLAGLSQPQH
>TRBV9|NA|TRBJ1-1
ASSVATDGTEAF
>TRBV18|NA|TRBJ1-6
ASAQEGQGYSPLH
>TRBV4-3|few|TRBJ1-6
ASSRTGENSPLH
>TRBV27|NA|TRBJ1-1
ASSEQGWDTEAF
>TRBV18|few|TRBJ2-5
ASSPPISSGGRTQY
>TRBV11-2|NA|TRBJ2-5
ASSLALAGGQETQY
>TRBV11-3|NA|TRBJ2-7
ASSLRDSYEQY